The rows below give T cell receptor beta chains drawn from one sample of a study of lymphopenia after photon versus proton radiotherapy. Some clones are missing from TCRdb's copy, which holds only in-frame ones; the method was immunoSEQ multiplex PCR. The sample consists of about 58,000 clones, approximately 84% of them appearing once. The sequenced sample was peripheral blood, obtained from a patient treated with proton-based radiotherapy. These receptors were collected from a man between 60 and 75 years old with pancreatic cancer. Both conserved end residues are trimmed from each CDR3. D genes are given only for firm matches.

>TRBJ1-3|TRBV19|-
ASSLDRQAGNTIY
>TRBJ2-2|TRBV11-2|-
ASSPFSVRERPGELF
>TRBJ2-7|TRBV15|-
ATISDFPPYEQY
>TRBJ1-1|TRBV29-1|-
SVEGEPNTEAF
>TRBJ2-7|TRBV18|-
ASSLQGNYEQY
>TRBJ2-1|TRBV9|TRBD2
ASSFRTSGINEQF
>TRBJ2-2|TRBV30|TRBD2
AWGILAGTGELF
>TRBJ2-5|TRBV7-2|-
ASSLAGQLETQY
>TRBJ2-1|TRBV18|-
ASSSTGGSHNEQF
>TRBJ1-1|TRBV7-2|-
ASSLFEGTEAF
>TRBJ1-5|TRBV7-8|-
ASSSQGMTTRRDQPQH
>TRBJ2-3|TRBV5-4|-
ASSSRPLGDTQY
>TRBJ2-7|TRBV5-5|-
ASSLEVDEQY
>TRBJ2-3|TRBV5-1|TRBD2
ASSAGLAGVRNTDTQY
>TRBJ2-3|TRBV11-2|-
ASSLRLASSDTQY
>TRBJ2-1|TRBV19|-
ATHRGAGFYNEQF
>TRBJ2-1|TRBV9|-
ASSVQGNEQF
>TRBJ2-1|TRBV15|TRBD2
ATSRLAGDSYNEQF
>TRBJ1-3|TRBV6-5|-
ASTTTQGTGNTIY
>TRBJ1-6|TRBV7-2|-
ASSLGRSVNSPLH
>TRBJ1-5|TRBV6-5|-
ASSRTVYDQPQH
>TRBJ2-3|TRBV7-8|-
ASSTYRDWTSTDTQY
>TRBJ2-2|TRBV18|TRBD2
ASSSPGTSGRAGELF
>TRBJ2-2|TRBV30|TRBD2
AWSGLAGVAGELF
>TRBJ2-2|TRBV5-1|-
ASSLERIPGELF
>TRBJ2-7|TRBV6-5|-
ASSYGRASGEQY
>TRBJ2-7|TRBV5-1|TRBD1
ASSSLDRGGDEQY
>TRBJ2-7|TRBV6-5|-
ASRQGPPYEQY
>TRBJ2-3|TRBV2|TRBD2
ASSEVGGRADTQY
>TRBJ2-1|TRBV11-3|TRBD2
ASSLDVQAGGPLGEQF
>TRBJ2-7|TRBV30|-
AWSTSSYEQY
>TRBJ1-2|TRBV29-1|-
SVDEPGYT
>TRBJ2-5|TRBV28|-
ASSSPWGPGETQY
>TRBJ2-5|TRBV30|-
AWSTWTHQETQY
>TRBJ1-1|TRBV27|-
ASSPDALNTEAF
>TRBJ2-2|TRBV6-5|TRBD2
ASSILAGAFGELF
>TRBJ2-3|TRBV9|-
ASTRTGTSTDTQY
>TRBJ1-3|TRBV6-1|-
ASSEDLSGASGNTIY
>TRBJ2-7|TRBV30|-
AWSVGTGPYEQY
>TRBJ1-3|TRBV6-1|-
ASSEPTPGWPIY
>TRBJ2-7|TRBV6-1|-
ASSGTGRYTYEQY
>TRBJ2-5|TRBV5-1|TRBD2
ASSLPSGSQVETQY
>TRBJ1-2|TRBV25-1|-
ASRGVLNYGYT
>TRBJ2-7|TRBV6-5|TRBD2
ASRPGLADIYEQY
>TRBJ2-7|TRBV15|-
ATSRDWENEQY
>TRBJ2-3|TRBV28|-
ASSLRADTQY
>TRBJ2-3|TRBV18|-
ASSPRLTDTQY
>TRBJ1-5|TRBV10-2|TRBD1
ASSEPGTGFQPQH
>TRBJ2-7|TRBV27|TRBD1
ASSRTGGTYEQY
>TRBJ2-4|TRBV5-6|-
ASSLGGTAKNIQY
>TRBJ2-6|TRBV18|-
ASSPSRQSTRTGANVLT
>TRBJ2-7|TRBV14|-
ASSQDSTLDEQY
>TRBJ2-1|TRBV29-1|-
SVEDRRDTFSYNEQF
>TRBJ2-7|TRBV6-4|TRBD1
ASSEYRAGGSYEQY